This T cell receptor (beta chain) was identified during a study of technical replicates of blood from a few donors (dated by TCRdb to about 2017). A remark on this clone: Its antigen is still unknown. It has no much larger one-base neighbor in the sample; base qualities were not kept.

The V and J ends are trimmed by 5 bases and 2 bases, leaving 17 bases between them. The germline V gene (reference sequence) provides CDR1 SGHNT and CDR2 YYREEE. The CDR3, cysteine through phenylalanine, is 15 amino acids long. CDR3 DNA only is kept here, 45 bases in frame from base 1. The library was obtained by the immunoSEQ multiplex PCR assay. The table comes from immuneACCESS by way of TCRdb, which keeps in-frame sequences with V and J called. Part of the clones is missing from these tables; in studies checked, under half for an unresolved V gene and the rest for unknown reasons. A total of some 74,000 clones appear in this sample, about 97% of them only once. The ten largest clonotypes hold approximately 0.28% of the sample.

This clonotype originated in a human donor in good health. Sequences were obtained from T cells isolated from PBMCs. Rearrangement joined TRBV5-4 to TRBJ2-7; the D gene is perhaps TRBD2, from 6 matching bases. The CDR3 corresponds to CASRPGRDSTYEQYF. The DNA is TGTGCCAGCAGACCGGGCCGGGACTCGACCTACGAGCAGTACTTC.